The following is a TCR beta chain sequence with its context. Donors with ophthalmopathy: moderate-to-severe activity, CAS ≥3, NOSPECS ≥4, duration under 3 months. The CDR3 runs 14 residues. Trimming removed 5 bases from V and 5 bases from J; junction bases left unmatched: 6. The data derive from a study of Graves' ophthalmopathy and Graves' hyperthyroidism. Transcripts of RNA were the source for amplifying TCR beta CDR3 regions. Investigators did first-round RT-PCR with HTBI primers, then second-round multiplex PCR. TCRdb reanalysed the multiplex PCR reads using MiXCR and keeps one entry per CDR3 protein. This table holds some 520,000 distinct CDR3 sequences, approximately 15% found once.

The sample taken for sequencing was blood. This receptor was identified in a young woman with Graves' ophthalmopathy. This chain uses TRBV12-3 or TRBV12-4 with TRBJ1-1; TRBD1 matches 9 bases. CDR3 coding DNA: TGTGCCAGCAGTGGGACAGGGAGGATGACTGAAGCTTTCTTT. Its protein is CASSGTGRMTEAFF.